This T cell receptor (beta chain) was identified during a study of long-term antiretroviral therapy in people with HIV. Points from the study as a whole: After ART, diversity increased yet remained lower than transplant donor controls.

Germline V gene sequence: CDR1 MNHEY, CDR2 SVGAGI. V was clipped by 3 bases and J by 2 bases, with 11 bases between them. The CDR3 loop spans 14 amino acids. HIV-positive participants were all treated in the United States. The run of the v3.0 immunoSEQ assay was at survey level. TCRdb's table, derived via immunoSEQ multiplex PCR, lists solely in-frame clones and lacks some. The sample holds around 30,000 clones, around 93% seen once. For this clone: Its antigen remains unidentified.

The chain couples TRBV6-5 to TRBJ2-7, with D possibly TRBD2 on 5 matching bases. This specimen consisted of unsorted PBMCs, obtained approximately 7.4 years after starting antiretroviral therapy. This receptor was identified in a man aged 50 to 60 with HIV. In DNA form, the CDR3 reads TGTGCCAGCAGTTATGCGACGCGGGCCTACGAGCAGTACTTC. Amino acids: CASSYATRAYEQYF.